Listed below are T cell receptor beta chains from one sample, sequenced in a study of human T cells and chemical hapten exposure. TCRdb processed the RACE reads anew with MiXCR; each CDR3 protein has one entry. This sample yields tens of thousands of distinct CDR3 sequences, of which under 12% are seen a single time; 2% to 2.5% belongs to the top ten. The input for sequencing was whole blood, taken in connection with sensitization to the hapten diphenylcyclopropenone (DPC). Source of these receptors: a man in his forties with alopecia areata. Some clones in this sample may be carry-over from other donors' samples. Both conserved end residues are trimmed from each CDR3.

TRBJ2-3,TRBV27,ASSLWGSTDTQY
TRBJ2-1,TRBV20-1,SAAGVDYNEQF
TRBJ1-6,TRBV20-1,SARTGGPYNSPLH
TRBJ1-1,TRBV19,ASLGRGKGTEAF
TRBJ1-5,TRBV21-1,ASSAPGQGLRQPQH
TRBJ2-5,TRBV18,ASSPTGTTPGETQY
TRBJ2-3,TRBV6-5,ASSSSSGGITQY
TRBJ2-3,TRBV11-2,ASSPFHLYTQY
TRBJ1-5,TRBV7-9,ASSFDRENRPQH
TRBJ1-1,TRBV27,ASSPGENTEAF
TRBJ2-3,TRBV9,ASSVASNRGTDTQY
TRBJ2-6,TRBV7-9,ASSLYSRAGANVLT
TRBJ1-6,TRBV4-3,ASSHGTVYNSPLH
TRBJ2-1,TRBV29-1,SVGGKGQSTSNEQF
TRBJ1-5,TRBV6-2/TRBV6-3,ASSDRTAQYQPQH
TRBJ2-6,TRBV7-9,ASSFSVMGGYSGANVLT
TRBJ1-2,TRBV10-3,ATRDREDGYGYT
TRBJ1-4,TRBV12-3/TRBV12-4,ASTLGGGEGEKLF
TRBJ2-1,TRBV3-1,ASSQGLAGESGEQF
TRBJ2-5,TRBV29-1,SVEVWAGGGETQY
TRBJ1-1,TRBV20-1,SVGGAANTEAF
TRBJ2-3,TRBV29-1,SVEMGFTDTQY
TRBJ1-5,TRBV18,ASSPPSGGNQPQH
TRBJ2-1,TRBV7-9,ASSLGSGSGNNEQF
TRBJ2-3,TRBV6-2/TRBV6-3,ASSYSGTSKS
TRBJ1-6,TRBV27,ASSSNQQGAQSPLH
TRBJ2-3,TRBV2,ASSDRTRQADTQY
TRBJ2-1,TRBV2,ASRYYTGDNEQF
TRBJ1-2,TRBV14,ASSLSPNGGYT
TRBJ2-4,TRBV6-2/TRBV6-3,ASSYSKRGRNIQY
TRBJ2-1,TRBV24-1,ATSDFPPTTINEQF
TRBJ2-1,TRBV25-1,ASSEYARTSGRDEQF
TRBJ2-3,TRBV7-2,ASSPGGQGSDTQY
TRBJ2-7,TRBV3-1,ASSSQSGSYEQY
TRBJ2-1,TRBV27,ASSSPVRSSYNEQF
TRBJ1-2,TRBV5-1,ASSLNPGGTNYGYT
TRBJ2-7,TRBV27,ASSFGTPNSYEQY
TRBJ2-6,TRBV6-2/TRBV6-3,ASSSPLAGEVLSGANVLT
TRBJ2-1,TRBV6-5,ASSKKGASRYNEQF
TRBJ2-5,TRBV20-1,SARRGTETQY
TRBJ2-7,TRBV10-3,AISPSGRSYEQY
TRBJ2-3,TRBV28,ASSLVHAGDTQY
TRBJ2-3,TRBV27,ASSLSRLASDTQY
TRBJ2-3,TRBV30,AWSVFLGPQTDTQY
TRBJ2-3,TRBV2,ATRRDTQY
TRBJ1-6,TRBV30,AWRRDSRSPLH
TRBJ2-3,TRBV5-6,ASSFGLAGGTDTQY
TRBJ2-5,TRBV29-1,SVEEQVQETQY
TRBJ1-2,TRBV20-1,SARDPGGSVGYGYT
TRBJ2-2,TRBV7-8,ASSPERDTGELF
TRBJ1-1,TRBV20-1,SARDAQTIMNTEAF